A selection of T cell receptor beta chains follows, all from one sample in a study of chemoradiotherapy in HPV16-positive cancers. Measured with immunoSEQ multiplex PCR; TCRdb has only the in-frame clones, and not every one. The sample contains 30,000 to 35,000 clones, around 89% of which appear only once. The sample consisted of blood, taken from a patient who underwent chemoradiotherapy. The source is a human donor with HPV-associated anogenital cancer. Both conserved end residues are part of each CDR3. A D gene is named only where the DNA matches it firmly. Not all rows give a size; the values are once, few, many and, for expanded clones, a class.

D,J,size,V,DNA,CDR3
.,TRBJ1-5,.,TRBV19,TGTGCCAGTAGTACCCACAGGGATCGGAATCAGCCCCAGCATTTT,CASSTHRDRNQPQHF
.,TRBJ2-2,few,TRBV5-1,TGCGCCAGCAGCTTTACAGGAACAACCTTAAACACCGGGGAGCTGTTTTTT,CASSFTGTTLNTGELFF
.,TRBJ1-1,.,TRBV30,TGTGCCTGGATTCGGTTGAACACTGAAGCTTTCTTT,CAWIRLNTEAFF
TRBD1,TRBJ1-5,once,TRBV5-8,TGTGCCAGCAGCCCGACAGGGACAGGACAGCCCCAGCATTTT,CASSPTGTGQPQHF
TRBD1,TRBJ1-1,.,TRBV18,TGTGCCAGCTCACCGGGGACAGAGATAGGCACTGAAGCTTTCTTT,CASSPGTEIGTEAFF
TRBD1,TRBJ1-2,.,TRBV7-2,TGTGCCAGCAGCTTAGCGGAGGCACAGGGGGCTGGTGGCTACACCTTC,CASSLAEAQGAGGYTF
TRBD2,TRBJ2-3,.,TRBV11-2,TGTGCCAGCAGCTCGCAGAGTAGGGCTAGCGGGGGGTCAGATACGCAGTATTTT,CASSSQSRASGGSDTQYF
.,TRBJ1-6,once,TRBV30,TGTGCCTGGACCCCCAGAGATAATTCACCCCTCCACTTT,CAWTPRDNSPLHF
TRBD2,TRBJ2-1,.,TRBV18,TGTGCCAGCTCCCCGCCCGGGAGCGGGAACAATGAGCAGTTCTTC,CASSPPGSGNNEQFF
.,TRBJ1-1,.,TRBV19,TGTGCCACCAGTATGAACACTGAAGCTTTCTTT,CATSMNTEAFF
TRBD1,TRBJ2-2,few,TRBV2,TGTGCCAGCAGAGAAACAGGGGGCCGGACCGGGGAGCTGTTTTTT,CASRETGGRTGELFF
TRBD2,TRBJ2-3,.,TRBV7-3,TGTGCCAGCAGCTTAATGGGACGAACTATGGCGGGAGGGGGAGATACGCAGTATTTT,CASSLMGRTMAGGGDTQYF
TRBD1,TRBJ1-1,few,TRBV25-1,TGTGCCAGCAGTTCCCAGGGGGGGCAAGCTTTCTTT,CASSSQGGQAFF
.,TRBJ1-1,.,TRBV5-1,TGCGCCAGCAGCTTGCTTGTGGAGAACACTGAAGCTTTCTTT,CASSLLVENTEAFF
TRBD1,TRBJ1-1,.,TRBV18,TGTGCCAGCTCACCCGGGACAGGACCTAACACTGAAGCTTTCTTT,CASSPGTGPNTEAFF
TRBD1,TRBJ2-3,.,TRBV11-2,TGTGCCAGCAGCCCACAGGGACAGGGGACAGATACGCAGTATTTT,CASSPQGQGTDTQYF
TRBD2,TRBJ2-2,.,TRBV5-5,TGTGCCAGCAGCTCTCCCCGCGGGAGAGGCACCGGGGAGCTGTTTTTT,CASSSPRGRGTGELFF
TRBD2,TRBJ2-5,.,TRBV25-1,TGTGCCAGCAGTGAATCGGGAGGCGGAACAAGACAAGAGACCCAGTACTTC,CASSESGGGTRQETQYF
.,TRBJ2-5,.,TRBV9,TGTGCCAGCAGCGTACGACTCCGGACGGGAGAGACCCAGTACTTC,CASSVRLRTGETQYF
TRBD1,TRBJ1-4,.,TRBV29-1,TGCAGCGGCTCGACAGGGCCTAATGAAAAACTGTTTTTT,CSGSTGPNEKLFF
.,TRBJ2-5,.,TRBV11-3,TGTGCCAGCAGCTCTTATATTCCTCGGGGTCGAGAGACCCAGTACTTC,CASSSYIPRGRETQYF
.,TRBJ2-1,.,TRBV5-1,TGCGCCAGCAGCATCGGTGGTGCTAATGAGCAGTTCTTC,CASSIGGANEQFF
TRBD1,TRBJ1-6,.,TRBV27,TGTGCCAGCAGCCCAGGGACAGGGGTGACTTCACCCCTCCACTTT,CASSPGTGVTSPLHF
TRBD1,TRBJ1-1,.,TRBV19,TGTGCCAGTAGTTCCCCGGGACAGAGGACTGAAGCTTTCTTT,CASSSPGQRTEAFF
TRBD2,TRBJ2-7,once,TRBV9,TGTGCCAGCAGCGTAGAGGCGGGAGGGAACGAGCAGTACTTC,CASSVEAGGNEQYF
.,TRBJ2-2,.,TRBV5-5,TGTGCCAGCAGCTTAGGGTTTAACACCGGGGAGCTGTTTTTT,CASSLGFNTGELFF
.,TRBJ1-2,.,TRBV27,TGTGCCAGCAGTTTCTCCCCACAGGGCAACTATGGCTACACCTTC,CASSFSPQGNYGYTF
.,TRBJ2-7,.,TRBV5-1,TGCGCCAGCAGCTTGGCGGGACAACGAGAGCAGTACTTC,CASSLAGQREQYF
.,TRBJ1-5,.,TRBV6-6,TGTGCCAGCAGTTCCTCGGACCGGAATCAGCCCCAGCATTTT,CASSSSDRNQPQHF
.,TRBJ1-1,.,TRBV5-1,TGCGCCAGCAGCACGTCAGGGGACACTGAAGCTTTCTTT,CASSTSGDTEAFF
.,TRBJ2-5,.,TRBV7-9,TGTGCCAGCAGCACCACTCGGGGCAAAGAGACCCAGTACTTC,CASSTTRGKETQYF
TRBD1,TRBJ2-3,.,TRBV12-5,TGTGCTAGTCGAACTTTAGGGGGCCCCACAGATACGCAGTATTTT,CASRTLGGPTDTQYF
TRBD1,TRBJ2-6,medium-sized,TRBV4-3,TGCGCCAGCAGCCGGACAGGGGGCTCTGGGGCCAACGTCCTGACTTTC,CASSRTGGSGANVLTF
TRBD1,TRBJ1-4,.,TRBV6-6,TGTGCCAGCAGTTGGGGGGACAGGGGCCGAGGGGAAAAACTGTTTTTT,CASSWGDRGRGEKLFF
TRBD1,TRBJ2-7,once,TRBV19,TGTGCCAGTAGTATGGGAAATTGGGACAGGGGCTACGAGCAGTACTTC,CASSMGNWDRGYEQYF
TRBD1,TRBJ1-4,.,TRBV5-8,TGTGCCAGCAGCCCCGGGACAGTTAATGAAAAACTGTTTTTT,CASSPGTVNEKLFF
.,TRBJ2-3,.,TRBV5-4,TGTGCCAGCAGCGACAGCACAGATACGCAGTATTTT,CASSDSTDTQYF
TRBD2,TRBJ2-1,.,TRBV15,TGTGCCACCAGCCCCACCCCGCACGGGAGGTCCAATGAGCAGTTCTTC,CATSPTPHGRSNEQFF
.,TRBJ2-3,.,TRBV12-5,TGTGCTAGTGGTTTGGTACTCCATAGAGGCACAGATACGCAGTATTTT,CASGLVLHRGTDTQYF
TRBD2,TRBJ2-3,once,TRBV4-1,TGCGCCAGCAGCCAAGATGCGGGGGGGCGCTCAGATACGCAGTATTTT,CASSQDAGGRSDTQYF
TRBD1,TRBJ2-7,.,TRBV7-9,TGTGCCAGCCGGACAGGGAGCGAGCAGTACTTC,CASRTGSEQYF
.,TRBJ2-7,.,TRBV15,TGTGCCACCAGCAGAGAGGGCGTCTCCTACGAGCAGTACTTC,CATSREGVSYEQYF
TRBD1,TRBJ2-4,.,TRBV10-3,TGTGCCCACTCCTCCGGGACAGGGGTGGACATTCAGTACTTC,CAHSSGTGVDIQYF
TRBD2,TRBJ2-2,.,TRBV9,TGTGCCAGCAGCGTAGAAGCGGGAGGTGTCGGGGAGCTGTTTTTT,CASSVEAGGVGELFF
.,TRBJ2-1,.,TRBV20-1,TGCAGTGCAAAAGGGCTAGCGGAGCAGTTCTTC,CSAKGLAEQFF
.,TRBJ1-5,.,TRBV7-8,TGTGCCAGCAGCTTAGCGGGGGCAGGGACGAGCAATCAGCCCCAGCATTTT,CASSLAGAGTSNQPQHF
.,TRBJ1-3,.,TRBV7-6,TGTGCCAGCAGCCGGGGCGGTATCAGTGGAAACACCATATATTTT,CASSRGGISGNTIYF
.,TRBJ1-2,once,TRBV19,TGTGCCAGTAGTATAGACGGCACGGCGGATAACTATGGCTACACCTTC,CASSIDGTADNYGYTF
TRBD1,TRBJ1-2,.,TRBV5-1,TGCGCCAGCAGCTCGGTGGGACAGGGCGCCTATGGCTACACCTTC,CASSSVGQGAYGYTF
.,TRBJ1-2,.,TRBV6-1,TGTGCCAGCAGTGAAGACCCTGGGAAGACCTATGGCTACACCTTC,CASSEDPGKTYGYTF
.,TRBJ2-5,.,TRBV4-1,TGCGCCAGCAGCCAAGGGAACAGGGTTGATCAAGAGACCCAGTACTTC,CASSQGNRVDQETQYF
.,TRBJ2-7,.,TRBV9,TGTGCCAGCAGCGTAGCTGTGGAACTAGTTAACGAGCAGTACTTC,CASSVAVELVNEQYF
TRBD2,TRBJ2-1,.,TRBV6-4,TGTGCCAGCAGTGACCCGTCCCAGGGCGGGACTAGCGGAATCTCCTACAATGAGCAGTTCTTC,CASSDPSQGGTSGISYNEQFF
TRBD2,TRBJ2-5,.,TRBV27,TGTGCCAGCAGTTTACGCCGGACTCTAGCGGGAGGGTCAGTCGAGACCCAGTACTTC,CASSLRRTLAGGSVETQYF